This TCR beta chain was documented in a study of cytomegalovirus exposure and HLA in healthy donors. The wider study: Around 86 million unique TCRs, all from HLA-typed donors, were included in an early release of the data. Falling in the Caucasian-associated ancestry cluster were about four fifths of 300 to 500 genotyped donors. Findings and caveats of the study: Specific recognition of CMV antigens was confirmed in vitro for a few chains (all CMV-associated). In a later analysis, a missense DCLRE1C variant was linked to TCR beta V- and J-gene trimming.

Primers: 60 Vbeta forward and 13 Jbeta reverse. Profiling relied on immunoSEQ multiplex PCR, and the TCRdb table lists in-frame clones only, not all of them. In the table there are 120,000 to 150,000 clones, over 60% of which are singletons. CDR1 SGHRS and CDR2 YFSETQ come from the germline V gene. This CDR3 region has 16 residues. With 0 bases clipped from V and 5 bases from J, the junction kept 9 bases outside the gene matches. This clone was counted a few times. No antigen is known for it. The source of this sequence is a woman aged 55-70 years in good health and CMV-seronegative. The source material was PBMCs. The chain has TRBV5-1 and TRBJ2-7; 9 bases are shared with TRBD2. The CDR3 nucleotides read TGCGCCAGCAGCTTGGCCAATCTAGCGGGGATCCACGAGCAGTACTTC. The encoded protein is CASSLANLAGIHEQYF. The full variable domain, in which reference TRBV5-1 and TRBJ2-7 provide the parts outside the CDR3, is KAGVTQTPRYLIKTRGQQVTLSCSPISGHRSVSWYQQTPGQGLQFLFEYFSETQRNKGNFPGRFSGRQFSNSRSEMNVSTLELGDSALYLCASSLANLAGIHEQYFGPGTRLTVT.